The present entry profiles one TCR beta chain with its context. Its antigen remains unidentified. No base qualities exist here, and no much larger clone lies one base off it. The data belong to a study of cytomegalovirus exposure and HLA in healthy donors (dated by TCRdb to the late 2010s). General notes on the study: An earlier analysis of approximately 640 of the donors reported 250 to 300 Gb of sequence data and some 120 million unique TCR beta sequences from roughly 180 million T cells. An early release covering about 600 HLA-typed donors comprised approximately 300 gigabases of sequencing data and tens of millions of unique TCR sequences. Of the roughly 400 genotyped donors, around 81% fell in the genetic ancestry cluster associated with self-reported Caucasian donors. The aim of the study was to test whether cataloging public T cell receptors could identify signatures of past pathogen exposure. Using immunosequencing, the study profiled T cell repertoires from around 670 subjects and related those repertoires to cytomegalovirus serostatus. In addition to the first cohort of 666 subjects, a separate validation cohort of 120 different subjects was used. The study combined high-throughput TCR immunosequencing, statistical association of individual TCRs with disease status, and machine learning to predict cytomegalovirus infection status. In a later analysis, previously published TCR beta repertoires from several hundred donors were re-analyzed and high-resolution HLA genotyping was added so that TCR occurrence patterns could be studied. Rather than using new phenotypic data, the later analysis identified candidate immune exposures from TCR beta sequences and from how often those sequences occurred across donors. In an earlier analysis of about 590 of the donors, high-throughput TCR beta sequencing was used to judge whether each TCR beta V gene segment behaved as functional or pseudogenic. Donor age, sex, ethnicity and CMV serostatus were compiled together with the repertoire data. A later genetic analysis took genome-wide SNP genotypes for about 55% of the 666 donors and used that subset as a discovery cohort. All discovery cohort repertoires had been generated using a single sequencing platform. HLA typing covered class I and class II loci at four-digit resolution. The number of donors typed differed by locus, with roughly 629-640 for A, B, C, DRB1 and DQB1, 522 for DQA1, approximately 580 for DPA1, and about 450 for DPB1. Because of strong linkage in the cohort, four to six DR-DQ haplotypes were treated as single units for association and clustering. Among about 400 genotyped donors of the cohort, an average of about 220,000 unique TCR beta nucleotide sequences was sequenced per donor, of which 15% to 20% were non-productive. What the study reported, not specific to this receptor: A further reported finding was that TCR beta sequences accurately predicted the HLA-A and HLA-B alleles for most subjects in the first cohort. An earlier analysis of 587 of the donors showed that most TCR beta V segments appeared in productive rearrangements either about 87% or about 30% of the time, which broadly matched IMGT annotations. According to a later analysis, TCR association rates differed among HLA loci, with DRB1 alleles showing the most associated TCRs and HLA-C alleles showing the fewest. Assigning TCR associations to individual alleles was difficult when HLA alleles, especially DR and DQ, strongly co-occurred. Roughly uniform sequencing depth across donors was assumed in presence/absence analyses, although this assumption may not hold. A later analysis found that HLA-associated TCR beta chains were more clonally expanded and had lower generation probabilities than equally common non-associated chains. An association between a missense DCLRE1C variant and V-gene and J-gene trimming of TCR beta chains was found in a later genetic analysis and replicated in an independent cohort. Three of the identified cytomegalovirus-associated TCR beta chains were confirmed in vitro to be specific for cytomegalovirus antigens. Some IMGT-functional V segments, including TRBV6-2 and TRBV6-3, could not be told apart with the 87-base-pair reads, so those segments were excluded. Most TCR sequences were seen in very few donors, while some public TCRs were found in many individuals. According to a later genetic analysis, donors in an Asian-associated ancestry cluster had fewer N-insertions in productive TCRs than the approximately 610-donor mean. It was suggested by the authors that the approach could potentially be generalized to other disease states and immunological phenotypes. Only TCR beta chains were sequenced in this cohort, and the absence of alpha or paired-chain data limited detectable features. In both the original and validation cohorts, the classifier was reported to diagnose cytomegalovirus status with high specificity and sensitivity. CMV serostatus was the only immune exposure information available for the cohort. In the study, some 180 TCR beta chains were listed as associated with cytomegalovirus. In a later analysis, several top co-occurrence clusters were reported to appear linked to parvovirus B19, influenza, CMV and Epstein-Barr virus. A later analysis found that most CMV-associated TCR beta chains appeared HLA-restricted, with HLA associations seemingly driven largely by CMV exposure. Linkage disequilibrium might explain the correlated functional status among segregating V segments, but an unknown experimental factor could not be excluded. Because counts were too low, 15 to 20 rarely observed V segments, including chromosome 9 orphons, were excluded from the earlier analysis of roughly 580 of the donors. At a false discovery rate of 0.05, a later analysis linked roughly 17,000 TCR beta sequences to specific HLA alleles. A group of highly shared sequence variants was considered likely to be a technical artifact of the sequencing pipeline. Because HLA typing was missing for some donors at each locus, association tests included only the typed subset.

The cohort comprised approximately 700 healthy bone marrow donors. Cohort members were all nominally healthy when sampled, although unrecorded immune exposures were likely present. The donor was CMV seropositive and was included in the group of some 290 seropositive cohort members. Every donor gave a peripheral blood sample, and the peripheral blood mononuclear cells from that sample were used for TCR beta sequencing. Genomic DNA was extracted from the blood cell samples with the Qiagen DNeasy Blood Extraction Kit. Library prep was done by the immunoSEQ multiplex PCR assay. For the multiplex PCR, a mixture combining 60 forward primers for TCR Vbeta segments and 13 reverse primers for TCR Jbeta segments was used. Amplification of the CDR3 region of rearranged TCR beta genes was performed with a multiplex PCR assay on genomic DNA. The Illumina HiSeq System was used to sequence the amplified TCR beta libraries as 87-base-pair reads. From the authors' description of their analysis: A later analysis counted tens of millions of unique TCR beta chains across the roughly 700 repertoires, and about 10 million of these chains were shared by at least two donors. Raw reads were error-corrected and collapsed into unique sequences with a nearest-neighbor algorithm that merged closely related sequences to remove PCR and sequencing errors. CDR3 sequences were aligned to IMGT reference sequences to assign V, D and J gene segments. For a sequence to be retained, a match of at least six nucleotides to both a V gene segment and a J gene segment was required. A rearrangement was called productive if the CDR3 had no stop codons and remained in frame with V and J, and every other rearrangement was called non-productive. Following IMGT convention, CDR3 was defined as the stretch from the second conserved V-encoded cysteine to the conserved J-encoded phenylalanine. The earlier analysis of about 500 of the donors excluded sequences that lacked an unambiguous match to a single V gene segment. An earlier analysis of under 750 of the donors called V segments functional above 56.7% productive rearrangements and segregating when the between-donor standard deviation exceeded 5%. A statistical classification framework was developed to diagnose cytomegalovirus status using the catalog of TCR beta chain sequences. In a later analysis, TCR nucleotide sequences were compared against IMGT/GENE-DB human TR gene sequences so that V and J genes could be assigned. In a later analysis, CDR3 sequences and most-parsimonious VDJ recombination scenarios were assigned using the TCRdist pipeline. In a later analysis, each TCR beta chain was defined by its CDR3 amino acid sequence together with its V-gene family, and reads without a unique V-gene family were excluded. As a way to deal with suspected cross-contamination and a sequencing artifact, a later analysis dropped roughly 600 nucleotide sequences that were highly shared and had low generation probability. For each public chain, a later analysis derived a clonal expansion index from normalized ranks of inferred template counts within each repertoire. In a later analysis, generation probabilities were computed using a VDJ recombination model fitted to out-of-frame rearrangements, and the results were checked against IGoR. In a later analysis, hypergeometric tests were used to score TCR-TCR, TCR-HLA and TCR-CMV co-occurrence, with a repertoire-size bias correction applied to TCR pairs. A later analysis estimated false discovery rates by permuting HLA or CMV assignments 20 times. In a later analysis, co-occurring TCRs were grouped with DBSCAN, and TCRdist sequence similarity was added when clustering was performed within HLA-allele-positive subsets. Co-occurrence clustering excluded repertoires with fewer than 30,000 or more than 120,000 public chains, plus five with anomalous nucleotide sharing. The table comes from immuneACCESS by way of TCRdb, which keeps in-frame sequences with V and J called. Part of the clones is missing from these tables; in studies checked, under half for an unresolved V gene and the rest for unknown reasons. V and J calls and clone size are given by that table; D and trimming were obtained from the DNA. For this sample the table gives approximately 140,000 clones, of which 55% to 70% were detected only once. The ten largest clones take up around 7.1% of the sample.

V is shortened by 2 bases, J by 5 bases, and the region joining them spans 7 bases. Reading the germline V gene gives CDR1 MNHNS and CDR2 SASEGT. The cysteine opens and the phenylalanine closes a CDR3 of 13 amino acids. Left in the record is the CDR3 DNA by itself, 39 bases read in frame from the first base. Source material: PBMCs. The sequence is built from TRBV6-1 and TRBJ1-5; no D gene call is confident. The TCR originated in a woman aged 55 to 70 in good health and CMV-seropositive. The sequence in DNA is TGTGCCAGCAGTGAAATGAGGTATCAGCCCCAGCATTTT. Its protein reads: CASSEMRYQPQHF.